The source of this T cell receptor (beta chain) is a study of blood T cells in healthy people across ages. Each donor gave roughly 10 milliliters of peripheral blood. Isolating PBMCs gave at least 6 million of these cells per sample. This CDR3 is built from 15 residues. Trimming stripped 3 bases from V and 1 base from J, with 12 bases between. Germline lookup yields CDR1 SGDLS and CDR2 YYNGEE. Study results and limitations: Age brought a roughly linear fall in TCR beta diversity measured per million T cells. Unknown CMV status may confound age-related changes in expanded clones.

As regards this clonotype: Its target is unknown.

Sample-barcoded 5' priming and a J-beta primer mix drove a second PCR of roughly 6 to 12 cycles. Each CDR3 protein is one row after TCRdb ran MiXCR on the 5' RACE reads. The repertoire holds 550,000 to 800,000 distinct CDR3 sequences, roughly 20% seen once, with 3.5% to 4% in the top ten. The receptor's source is a man in his 70s in good health. Sequenced sample: blood. This rearrangement joins TRBV9 to TRBJ2-3; possibly TRBD2 for D (6 bases). DNA of the CDR3: TGTGCCAGCAGCGAAAACCAGCGGGGCACAGATACGCAGTATTTT. Translating it yields CASSENQRGTDTQYF.